Included here is one T cell receptor beta chain sequence, with context. From germline, CDR1 is SGHTA and CDR2 FQGNSA. The CDR3 contains 11 residues. V lost 5 bases and J 18 bases, leaving 14 bases between the germline ends. TCRdb's copy holds only in-frame clones and misses some; the assay was immunoSEQ multiplex PCR. The sample comprises about 81,000 clones, 88% of which are singletons, and approximately 0.45% rests with the top ten. It was autoimmune disease history or systemic immunosuppression that excluded patients. Samples were taken at baseline and on day 1 of cycles 4 and 7. The data belong to a study of OX40 agonist ivuxolimab in advanced cancers. Turning to the study itself: Participants averaged about 60 years of age (range about 23 to 80) and were around 85% male. Partial responses were recorded for three patients, including one with hepatocellular carcinoma and two with cutaneous melanoma.

The J gene is TRBJ1-6, the V gene TRBV7-2, with unresolved D. The origin of this receptor is an adult with an advanced solid tumor such as melanoma, head and neck, liver or kidney cancer. The starting material was CD4+ or CD8+ T cells sorted from blood, obtained in a trial of the OX40 agonist ivuxolimab. For the CDR3, the DNA is TGTGCCAGCAGCCCAATCCTCATTCCCCACTTT. As protein: CASSPILIPHF.